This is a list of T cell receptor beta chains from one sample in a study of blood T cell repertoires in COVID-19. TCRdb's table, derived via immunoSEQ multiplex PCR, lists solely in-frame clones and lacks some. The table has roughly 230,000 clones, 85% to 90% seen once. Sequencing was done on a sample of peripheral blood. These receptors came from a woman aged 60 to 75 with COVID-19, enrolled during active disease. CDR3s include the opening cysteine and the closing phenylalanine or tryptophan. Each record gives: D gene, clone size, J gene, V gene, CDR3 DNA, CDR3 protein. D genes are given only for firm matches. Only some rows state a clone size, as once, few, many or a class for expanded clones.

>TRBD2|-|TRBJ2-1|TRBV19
TGTGCCAGTAGTAGGACTAGCGGGGTGACCTACAATGAGCAGTTCTTC
CASSRTSGVTYNEQFF
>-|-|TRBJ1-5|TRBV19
TGTGCCAGTATAGGGCTGCGGGGGAGCAATCAGCCCCAGCATTTT
CASIGLRGSNQPQHF
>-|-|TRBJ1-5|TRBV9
TGTGCCAGCAGCGTAGACGGACAGTTGAATCAGCCCCAGCATTTT
CASSVDGQLNQPQHF
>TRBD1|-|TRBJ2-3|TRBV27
TGTGCCAGCAGTGAGGGACAGGGTCCAGATACGCAGTATTTT
CASSEGQGPDTQYF
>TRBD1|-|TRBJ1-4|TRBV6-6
TGTGCCAGCAGTTACTCAGGGGGCTACGAGAATGAAAAACTGTTTTTT
CASSYSGGYENEKLFF
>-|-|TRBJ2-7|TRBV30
TGTGCCTGGGCCGGGCCTACCATACGGGGCGAGCAGTACTTC
CAWAGPTIRGEQYF
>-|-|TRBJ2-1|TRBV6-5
TGTGCCAGCAGTTACACAGAATACAATGAGCAGTTCTTC
CASSYTEYNEQFF
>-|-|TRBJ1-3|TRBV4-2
TGTGCCAGCCTCTCTGGAAACACCATATATTTT
CASLSGNTIYF
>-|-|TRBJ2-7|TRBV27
TGTGCCAGCAGTTTCGCCCGGTGGGAGCCACAGTACTTC
CASSFARWEPQYF
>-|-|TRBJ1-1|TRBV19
TGTGCCAGTAGTCCCCTTGGGGGGGGCAGAGCTTTCTTT
CASSPLGGGRAFF
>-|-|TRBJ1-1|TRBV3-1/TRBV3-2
TGTGCCAGCAGCCATTGGAGTGTGAACACTGAAGCTTTCTTT
CASSHWSVNTEAFF
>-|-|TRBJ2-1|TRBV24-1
TGTGCCACCAGTGATACGGCTAGCTACAATGAGCAGTTCTTC
CATSDTASYNEQFF
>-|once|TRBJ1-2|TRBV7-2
TGTGCCAGCAGCTTAGTGGGGCGGCCAGTGCCGTCCAGCTACACCTTC
CASSLVGRPVPSSYTF
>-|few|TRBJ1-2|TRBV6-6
TGTGCCAGCACTCTTGGGCAGGACTACACCTTC
CASTLGQDYTF
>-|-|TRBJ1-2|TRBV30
TGTGCCTGGAGTCCCGAGGGAGGGTGGCTCGACTATGGCTACACCTTC
CAWSPEGGWLDYGYTF
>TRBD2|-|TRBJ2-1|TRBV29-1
TGCAGCGCTCTAGCGGGGGGCAACAATGAGCAGTTCTTC
CSALAGGNNEQFF
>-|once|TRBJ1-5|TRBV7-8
TGTGCCAGCAGCTTGGGGGGGGGTCAGCCCCAGCATTTT
CASSLGGGQPQHF
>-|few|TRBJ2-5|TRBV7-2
TGTGCCAGCAGTTCCTCAGAGACCCAGTACTTC
CASSSSETQYF
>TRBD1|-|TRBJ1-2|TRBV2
TGTGCCAGCAGCGGGGACAGCGATGGCTACACCTTC
CASSGDSDGYTF
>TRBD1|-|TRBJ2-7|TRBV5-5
TGTGCCAGCAGTCAGGGGTGGGACAGGGGTTACGAGCAGTACTTC
CASSQGWDRGYEQYF
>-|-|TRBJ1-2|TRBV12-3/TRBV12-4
TGTGCCAGCAGCGGTAACGGCTACACCTTC
CASSGNGYTF
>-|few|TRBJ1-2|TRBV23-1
TGCGCCAGCAGTCACCAGGGCGATGGCTACACCTTC
CASSHQGDGYTF
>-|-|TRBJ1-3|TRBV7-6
TGTGCCAGCAGCTTAGTTGGGGGCTACTCTGGAAACACCATATATTTT
CASSLVGGYSGNTIYF
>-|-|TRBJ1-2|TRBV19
TGTGCCAGTAGTATTCCGGGGTTCGATGGCTACACCTTC
CASSIPGFDGYTF